This is a list of T cell receptor beta chains from one sample in a study of molecular identifiers for immune sequencing clone quantification. In TCRdb, the PCR reads were re-called with MiXCR into one record per CDR3 protein. The sample lists about 36,000 distinct CDR3 sequences, about 18% occurring once. Sequencing used naive CD8+ T cells from blood, with Jurkat cell RNA spiked in. Source of these receptors: a human donor in good health. Some libraries in this study had Jurkat cell RNA spiked in. The CDR3 runs from the conserved cysteine through the conserved F or W. Fields, in order: V gene, CDR3 length, clone size, D gene, J gene, CDR3 DNA, CDR3 protein. The D gene is left open where the match is weak. Rows give clone size only sometimes, using once, few, many, or a class for an expanded clone.

v_call: TRBV12-3/TRBV12-4; cdr3_length: 14; clone_size: NA; d_call: TRBD2; j_call: TRBJ2-7; cdr3_nt: TGTGCCAGCAGTTTAGGTAGCGGGATCAACGAGCTGTACTTC; cdr3_aa: CASSLGSGINELYF
v_call: TRBV7-9; cdr3_length: 13; clone_size: medium-sized; d_call: NA; j_call: TRBJ2-2; cdr3_nt: TGTGCCACCATGAGGGATTCGTCCGGGGAGCTGTTTTTT; cdr3_aa: CATMRDSSGELFF
v_call: TRBV27; cdr3_length: 16; clone_size: many; d_call: NA; j_call: TRBJ2-1; cdr3_nt: TGTGCCAGCAGTTTGGTTAGAGGAGACAAATACAATGAGCAGTTCTTC; cdr3_aa: CASSLVRGDKYNEQFF
v_call: TRBV7-9; cdr3_length: 12; clone_size: NA; d_call: TRBD2; j_call: TRBJ2-7; cdr3_nt: TGTGCCAGCAGCCCCGGGAGGTTCGAGCAGTACTTC; cdr3_aa: CASSPGRFEQYF
v_call: TRBV4-3; cdr3_length: 18; clone_size: many; d_call: NA; j_call: TRBJ2-4; cdr3_nt: TGCGCCAGCAGCCAAGTCTTCGGAGTCGATCTAGCCAAAAACATTCAGTACTTC; cdr3_aa: CASSQVFGVDLAKNIQYF
v_call: TRBV4-2; cdr3_length: 15; clone_size: many; d_call: TRBD1; j_call: TRBJ1-5; cdr3_nt: TGTGCCAGCAGCCAACCGGGACAGGGAGTCCAGCCCCAGCATTTT; cdr3_aa: CASSQPGQGVQPQHF
v_call: TRBV20-1; cdr3_length: 13; clone_size: few; d_call: TRBD1; j_call: TRBJ2-7; cdr3_nt: TGCAGTGCTGTAAGGACAGGGACCTACGAGCAGTACTTC; cdr3_aa: CSAVRTGTYEQYF
v_call: TRBV7-2; cdr3_length: 14; clone_size: many; d_call: NA; j_call: TRBJ2-7; cdr3_nt: TGTGCCAGCAGCCCTCCCGAGGGCTACTACGAGCAGTACTTC; cdr3_aa: CASSPPEGYYEQYF
v_call: TRBV7-8; cdr3_length: 15; clone_size: many; d_call: NA; j_call: TRBJ2-1; cdr3_nt: TGTGCCAGCAGCTTAGGCGGCCTCTCCTACAATGAGCAGTTCTTC; cdr3_aa: CASSLGGLSYNEQFF
v_call: TRBV6-2/TRBV6-3; cdr3_length: 15; clone_size: many; d_call: NA; j_call: TRBJ2-7; cdr3_nt: TGTGCCAGCAGTTACCCCGGGGGAGAAAAGGACGAGCAGTACTTC; cdr3_aa: CASSYPGGEKDEQYF
v_call: TRBV5-1; cdr3_length: 13; clone_size: many; d_call: NA; j_call: TRBJ2-7; cdr3_nt: TGCGCCAGCAGCCCGGGACATCCCTACGAGCAGTACTTC; cdr3_aa: CASSPGHPYEQYF
v_call: TRBV9; cdr3_length: 16; clone_size: many; d_call: TRBD2; j_call: TRBJ2-7; cdr3_nt: TGTGCCAGCAGCCCCCGGGGACTAGCGGGAACTTACGAGCAGTACTTC; cdr3_aa: CASSPRGLAGTYEQYF
v_call: TRBV6-4; cdr3_length: 12; clone_size: many; d_call: NA; j_call: TRBJ1-2; cdr3_nt: TGTGCCAGCAGTGACTCGTTCTTTGGCTACACCTTC; cdr3_aa: CASSDSFFGYTF